A selection of T cell receptor beta chains follows, all from one sample in a study of cytomegalovirus exposure and HLA in healthy donors. Some clones are missing from TCRdb's copy, which holds only in-frame ones; the method was immunoSEQ multiplex PCR. The table shows about 180,000 clones, with approximately 72% occurring only once. Source material: PBMCs. These receptors all come from a human donor in good health. Both conserved end residues are part of each CDR3. A D gene is named only where the DNA matches it firmly. Only some rows state a clone size, as once, few, many or a class for expanded clones.

J	D	V	size	CDR3	DNA
TRBJ1-4	TRBD1	TRBV5-1	.	CASSVSRDSNEKLFF	TGCGCCAGCAGCGTATCCCGGGACAGCAATGAAAAACTGTTTTTT
TRBJ2-3	TRBD2	TRBV27	few	CASSLGTSGGEDTQYF	TGTGCCAGCAGCCTCGGGACTAGCGGGGGGGAAGATACGCAGTATTTT
TRBJ2-3	TRBD2	TRBV7-9	.	CASSPPSGVRTDTQYF	TGTGCCAGCAGCCCCCCTAGCGGGGTCCGCACAGATACGCAGTATTTT
TRBJ2-7	.	TRBV27	.	CASSLTGLSSYEQYF	TGTGCCAGCAGTTTAACAGGGCTAAGCTCCTACGAGCAGTACTTC
TRBJ1-5	TRBD1	TRBV29-1	.	CSVGGQGLWQPQHF	TGCAGCGTTGGTGGACAGGGGTTATGGCAGCCCCAGCATTTT
TRBJ2-1	.	TRBV30	.	CAWEWGGPNEQFF	TGTGCCTGGGAGTGGGGGGGCCCTAATGAGCAGTTCTTC
TRBJ2-7	.	TRBV27	few	CASSSDSYEQYF	TGTGCCAGCAGTTCCGACAGCTACGAGCAGTACTTC
TRBJ2-1	TRBD1	TRBV6-6	few	CASSPGTEAYNEQFF	TGTGCCAGCAGCCCCGGGACAGAGGCCTACAATGAGCAGTTCTTC
TRBJ1-1	.	TRBV5-6	.	CASSPAPTGWGTEAFF	TGTGCCAGCAGCCCCGCGCCCACAGGGTGGGGCACTGAAGCTTTCTTT
TRBJ1-4	TRBD1	TRBV6-6	few	CASSYSVGGGEKLFF	TGTGCCAGCAGTTACTCGGTAGGGGGCGGTGAAAAACTGTTTTTT
TRBJ2-5	TRBD2	TRBV27	.	CASGTSGGQETQYF	TGTGCCAGCGGGACTAGCGGGGGACAAGAGACCCAGTACTTC
TRBJ2-7	.	TRBV11-2	.	CASSLGQLSSYEQYF	TGTGCCAGCAGCTTAGGACAGCTGAGCTCCTACGAGCAGTACTTC
TRBJ2-3	TRBD2	TRBV11-2	.	CASSLSGGTDTQYF	TGTGCCAGCAGCCTGAGCGGGGGTACAGATACGCAGTATTTT
TRBJ2-5	TRBD2	TRBV19	.	CASSILAGDQETQYF	TGTGCCAGTAGTATTTTAGCGGGGGACCAAGAGACCCAGTACTTC
TRBJ1-6	.	TRBV27	.	CASSLVQSPSSYNSPLHF	TGTGCCAGCAGTTTAGTACAGAGTCCGAGCTCCTATAATTCACCCCTCCACTTT
TRBJ2-7	.	TRBV9	once	CASSVSGWTAHEQYF	TGTGCCAGCAGCGTATCTGGTTGGACAGCCCACGAGCAGTACTTC
TRBJ2-3	TRBD2	TRBV19	.	CATSGGRDTQYF	TGTGCCACGTCGGGGGGGCGGGATACGCAGTATTTT
TRBJ2-7	TRBD1	TRBV5-1	.	CATPGQGLFEQYF	TGCGCCACCCCGGGACAGGGGTTGTTCGAGCAGTACTTC
TRBJ1-2	.	TRBV5-1	.	CASSSGSGPHGYTF	TGCGCCAGCAGCTCTGGATCGGGTCCCCATGGCTACACCTTC
TRBJ2-7	.	TRBV12-5	once	CASGSNSFYEQYF	TGTGCTAGTGGTTCCAACTCCTTCTACGAGCAGTACTTC
TRBJ2-3	TRBD1	TRBV29-1	few	CSVVGQGADTQYF	TGCAGCGTTGTAGGACAGGGCGCAGATACGCAGTATTTT
TRBJ2-6	.	TRBV5-4	.	CASSLTGSGANVLTF	TGTGCCAGCAGCTTAACAGGGTCTGGGGCCAACGTCCTGACTTTC
TRBJ1-2	TRBD1	TRBV7-9	.	CASSGGTGDFYGYTF	TGTGCCAGCAGCGGCGGGACAGGGGACTTCTATGGCTACACCTTC
TRBJ2-7	.	TRBV4-1	.	CATLLLIPHYEQYF	TGCGCCACCCTCCTCTTAATCCCCCATTACGAGCAGTACTTC
TRBJ1-1	.	TRBV6-1	.	CASRGRENTEAFF	TGTGCCTCGCGGGGTCGGGAGAACACTGAAGCTTTCTTT
TRBJ2-7	TRBD1	TRBV30	.	CAWSVRGTGYEQYF	TGTGCCTGGAGTGTACGGGGGACAGGATACGAGCAGTACTTC
TRBJ2-7	TRBD1	TRBV30	.	CAWSGDRDRDNEQYF	TGTGCCTGGAGTGGGGACCGGGACAGGGACAACGAGCAGTACTTC
TRBJ1-2	TRBD1	TRBV6-6	once	CASNQGTGGNYGYTF	TGTGCCAGCAACCAAGGGACAGGGGGTAACTATGGCTACACCTTC
TRBJ2-5	.	TRBV5-1	.	CASSLAGSVEKETQYF	TGCGCCAGCAGCTTGGCTGGTAGTGTTGAAAAAGAGACCCAGTACTTC